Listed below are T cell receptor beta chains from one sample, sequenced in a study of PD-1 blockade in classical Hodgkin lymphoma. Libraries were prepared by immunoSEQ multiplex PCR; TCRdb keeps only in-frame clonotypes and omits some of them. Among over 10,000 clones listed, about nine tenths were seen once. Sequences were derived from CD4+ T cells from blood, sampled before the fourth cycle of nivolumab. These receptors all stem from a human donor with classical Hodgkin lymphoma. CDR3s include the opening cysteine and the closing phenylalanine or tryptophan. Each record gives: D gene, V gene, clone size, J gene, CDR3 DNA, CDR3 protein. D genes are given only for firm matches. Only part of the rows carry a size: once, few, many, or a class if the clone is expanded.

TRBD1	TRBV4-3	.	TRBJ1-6	TGCGCCAGCAGCCTCCGGGACAGGGGGTTACCCCTCCACTTT	CASSLRDRGLPLHF
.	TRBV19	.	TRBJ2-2	TGTGCCAGTGCAAACCCGAACACCGGGGAGCTGTTTTTT	CASANPNTGELFF
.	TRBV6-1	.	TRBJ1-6	TGTGCCAGCAGTGCGTTGACAGGCGAAAATTCACCCCTCCACTTT	CASSALTGENSPLHF
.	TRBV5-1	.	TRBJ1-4	TGCGCCAGCAGCGCAGGGGCAATGAAGCACGAAAAACTGTTTTTT	CASSAGAMKHEKLFF
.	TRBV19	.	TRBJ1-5	TGTGCCAGTAGCTCACTAACGAGAGTAGACGGCAATCAGCCCCAGCATTTT	CASSSLTRVDGNQPQHF
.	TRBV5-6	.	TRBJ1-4	TGTGCCAGCAGCTCGCGTTTTGGGGGAACGGCTAATGAAAAACTGTTTTTT	CASSSRFGGTANEKLFF
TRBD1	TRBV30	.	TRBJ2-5	TGTGCCTGGAGTGTATCGACAGGGGGCGGAGAGACCCAGTACTTC	CAWSVSTGGGETQYF
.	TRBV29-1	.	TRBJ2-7	TGCAGCGGGGGTGTGAACAGGGAATCCTACGAGCAGTACTTC	CSGGVNRESYEQYF
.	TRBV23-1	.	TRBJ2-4	TGCGCCAGCAGGCTGGTGGGCAGGGGCGAAAACATTCAGTACTTC	CASRLVGRGENIQYF
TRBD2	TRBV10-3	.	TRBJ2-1	TGTGCCATCAGTGAAGTAAGCGGGAGGGCAGATGAGCAGTTCTTC	CAISEVSGRADEQFF
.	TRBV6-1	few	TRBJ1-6	TGTGCCAGCAGTGAAATGGAGAATTCACCCCTCCACTTT	CASSEMENSPLHF
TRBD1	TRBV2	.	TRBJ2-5	TGTGCCAGCATGGGACAGGGGGCCGGGGAGACCCAGTACTTC	CASMGQGAGETQYF
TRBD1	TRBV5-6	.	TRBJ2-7	TGTGCCAGCAGCATAGGACAGGGGAACCCCTACGAGCAGTACTTC	CASSIGQGNPYEQYF
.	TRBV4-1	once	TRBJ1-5	TGCGCCAGCAGCCAAGAAGCGTGGAATCAGCCCCAGCATTTT	CASSQEAWNQPQHF
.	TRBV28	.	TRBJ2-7	TGTGCCAGCAACCAGTCGAGGAAAAGGTCTGGCTACGAGCAGTACTTC	CASNQSRKRSGYEQYF
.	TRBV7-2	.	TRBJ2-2	TGTGCCAGCAGCCCCTGGTCGAGCAAACTGGGCGGGGAGCTGTTTTTT	CASSPWSSKLGGELFF
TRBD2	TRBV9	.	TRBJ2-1	TGTGCCAGCAGCCTGGGACTAGCGGGGCCACCTTCCTACAATGAGCAGTTCTTC	CASSLGLAGPPSYNEQFF
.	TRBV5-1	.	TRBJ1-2	TGCGCCAGCTCTCGATTCCAGGATTATGGCTACACCTTC	CASSRFQDYGYTF
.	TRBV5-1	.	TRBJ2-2	TGCGCCAGCAGCATGGACGGGAACACCGGGGAGCTGTTTTTT	CASSMDGNTGELFF
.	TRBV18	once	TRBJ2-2	TGTGCCAGCTCATCCACCCCTGGCATGAACACCGGGGAGCTGTTTTTT	CASSSTPGMNTGELFF
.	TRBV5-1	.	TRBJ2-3	TGCGCCAGCAGCTTAACGTCGAAGAGCGCAGATACGCAGTATTTT	CASSLTSKSADTQYF
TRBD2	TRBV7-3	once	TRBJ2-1	TGTGCCAGCAGCCCCGGGACTAGCGGGTTCTACAATGAGCAGTTCTTC	CASSPGTSGFYNEQFF
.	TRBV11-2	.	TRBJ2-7	TGTGCCAGCAGCTACCAAGTGACAGCAACCTACGAGCAGTACTTC	CASSYQVTATYEQYF
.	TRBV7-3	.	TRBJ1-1	TGTGCCAGCAGCTTAAACCATGCGAACACTGAAGCTTTCTTT	CASSLNHANTEAFF
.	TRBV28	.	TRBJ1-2	TGTGCCAGCACTACTAGGGGCGGTTATGGCTACACCTTC	CASTTRGGYGYTF
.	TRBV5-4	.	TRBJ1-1	TGTGCCAGCAGCCCGGAACGGGCTGGGCGGAGCACTGAAGCTTTCTTT	CASSPERAGRSTEAFF
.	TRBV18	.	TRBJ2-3	TGTGCCAGCTCACCAGGCGGCAGCACAGATACGCAGTATTTT	CASSPGGSTDTQYF
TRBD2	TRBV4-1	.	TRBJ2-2	TGCGCCAGCAGCCACCCCATGGGGACTAGCTTCACCGGGGAGCTGTTTTTT	CASSHPMGTSFTGELFF
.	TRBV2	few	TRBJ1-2	TGTGCCATCGAGCTTCCCCCTTTTTTC	CAIELPPFF
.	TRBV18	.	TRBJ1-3	TGTGCCAGCTCACCCGCGGCTGGGTCAAGGAACACCATATATTTT	CASSPAAGSRNTIYF
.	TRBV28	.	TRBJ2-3	TGTGCCAGCAGTTTTGTAGGGGCAGGGGGCACAGATACGCAGTATTTT	CASSFVGAGGTDTQYF
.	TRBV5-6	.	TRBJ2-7	TGTGCCAGCAGCTTTCTTGGCGGCTACGAGCAGTACTTC	CASSFLGGYEQYF
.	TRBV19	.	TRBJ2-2	TGTGCCAGTAGTATCCGGGGGGCCTTCACCGGGGAGCTGTTTTTT	CASSIRGAFTGELFF
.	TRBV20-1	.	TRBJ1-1	TGCAGCGTCAATCAGCGGGGTGAAGCTTTCTTT	CSVNQRGEAFF
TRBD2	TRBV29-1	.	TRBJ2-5	TGCAGCTCACACGGGGGGGGCCAAGAGACCCAGTACTTC	CSSHGGGQETQYF
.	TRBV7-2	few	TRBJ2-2	TGTGCCAGCAGCTTAAATATGGCGGTATCCGGGGAGCTGTTTTTT	CASSLNMAVSGELFF
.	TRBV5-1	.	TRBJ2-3	TGCGCCAGCAGCTTTCGTGCCACAGATACGCAGTATTTT	CASSFRATDTQYF
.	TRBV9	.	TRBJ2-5	TGTGCCAGCAGAGGTGGAACGTTAGGGCAAGAGACCCAGTACTTC	CASRGGTLGQETQYF
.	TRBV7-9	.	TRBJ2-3	TGTGCCAGCAGCTTTTACCGCACAGATACGCAGTATTTT	CASSFYRTDTQYF
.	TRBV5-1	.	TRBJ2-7	TGCGCCAGCAGCTCCGGTCCACCTAGTAGCACCTACGAGCAGTACTTC	CASSSGPPSSTYEQYF
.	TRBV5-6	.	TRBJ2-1	TGTGCCAGCAGCTTCCGGGCCGCGGGGTTCAATGAGCAGTTCTTC	CASSFRAAGFNEQFF
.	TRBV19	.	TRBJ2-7	TGTGCCAGTAGTATATCGGGGGCGGTCCCGGAGCAGTACTTC	CASSISGAVPEQYF
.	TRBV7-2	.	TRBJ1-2	TGTGCCAGCAGCTTAAGGGACACGGCCTATGGCTACACCTTC	CASSLRDTAYGYTF
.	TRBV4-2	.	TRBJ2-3	TGTGCCAGCAGCCAAGATAGGAGAATCACAGATACGCAGTATTTT	CASSQDRRITDTQYF
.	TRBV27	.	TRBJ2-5	TGTGCCAGCAGTTTATCGAAGGGAGGAGAGACCCAGTACTTC	CASSLSKGGETQYF
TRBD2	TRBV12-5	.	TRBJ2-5	TGTGCTAGTGGTCCCTCGACTAGCACGGAGACCCAGTACTTC	CASGPSTSTETQYF
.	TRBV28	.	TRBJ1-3	TGTGCCAGCAGCTTTCCACAGGGTCGGTCTGGAAACACCATATATTTT	CASSFPQGRSGNTIYF
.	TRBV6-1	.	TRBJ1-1	TGTGCCAGCGGACGAGGAACTGAAGCTTTCTTT	CASGRGTEAFF
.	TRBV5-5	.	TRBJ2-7	TGTGCCAGCAGCTCACCGGGTGCTGGCGAGCAGTACTTC	CASSSPGAGEQYF
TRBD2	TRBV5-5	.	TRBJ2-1	TGTGCCAGCAGCCGAGCGGGACTAGCGGGAGGTGTCTCCTACAATGAGCAGTTCTTC	CASSRAGLAGGVSYNEQFF
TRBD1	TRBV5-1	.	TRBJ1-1	TGCGCCAGCAGCTTGTTTCAGGGGGGTACTGAAGCTTTCTTT	CASSLFQGGTEAFF
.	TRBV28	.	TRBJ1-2	TGTGCCAGCAGTGTCTCTAACTATGGCTACACCTTC	CASSVSNYGYTF
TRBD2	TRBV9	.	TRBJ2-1	TGTGCCAGCAGCCCCCACGGGGGTAGCGGGAGCAGCTCCTACAATGAGCAGTTCTTC	CASSPHGGSGSSSYNEQFF
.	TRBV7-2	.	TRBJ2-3	TGTGCCAGCAGCTTAGGGGGGGCGCATGCAGATACGCAGTATTTT	CASSLGGAHADTQYF
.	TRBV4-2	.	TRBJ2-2	TGTGCCAGCAGCCAACCAACCGGGGAGCTGTTTTTT	CASSQPTGELFF